This record looks at one T cell receptor beta chain sequence and its context. This entry belongs to a study of T-cell reconstitution after alpha-beta-depleted transplantation in children. A library of TCRbeta sequences, prepared with unique molecular identifiers, was generated. TCRdb reprocessed the PCR reads with MiXCR, giving one entry per CDR3 protein. This sample has 490,000 or so distinct CDR3 sequences, with about an eighth found just once. Germline V gene sequence: CDR1 LGHDT, CDR2 YNNKEL (reference sequence). Trimming took 0 bases from V and 0 from J; bases not matched to a gene: 8. This CDR3 region has 17 residues.

The sample in question was PBMCs from the stem cell graft donor, obtained from the stem cell graft. V is TRBV3-1 and J is TRBJ2-7, with 7 bases that match TRBD2. This clonotype originated in a human donor who donated a stem cell graft to a child with combined immunodeficiency. CDR3 in amino acids: CASSQDGPAGPSYEQYF. DNA of the CDR3: TGTGCCAGCAGCCAAGATGGTCCAGCGGGGCCCTCCTACGAGCAGTACTTC.